The 3 T cell receptor beta chains in this list originate from one sample, sequenced in a study of PD-1 blockade in classical Hodgkin lymphoma. Every patient had relapsed following autologous stem cell transplantation, and cohorts differed in brentuximab vedotin exposure. Produced via immunoSEQ multiplex PCR; TCRdb's table is partial and in-frame only. Of almost 100,000 clones in the sample, roughly 92% were seen once. The material sequenced was peripheral blood mononuclear cells (PBMCs), taken at baseline. All receptors derive from a human donor with classical Hodgkin lymphoma.

The chain couples TRBV7-9 to TRBJ1-5; perhaps TRBD1 as D (5 bases). The V and J ends lost 5 bases and 1 base respectively, with 21 bases between them. The germline V gene has CDR1 SEHNR and CDR2 FQNEAQ (reference sequence). The CDR3 length is 18 residues. The CDR3 loop is CASSPTEGRVGSNQPQHF. DNA of the CDR3: TGTGCCAGCAGCCCGACCGAGGGCAGGGTAGGGAGCAATCAGCCCCAGCATTTT.

Here the CDR3 reads CAWSVRAAYGYTF. CDR3 sequence (DNA): TGTGCCTGGAGTGTAAGGGCGGCTTATGGCTACACCTTC. V and J are TRBV30 and TRBJ1-2; D remains ambiguous. Trimming removed 0 bases at V and 5 bases at J, with 10 bases between. This CDR3 is 13 amino acids long. The germline V gene encodes CDR1 GTSNPN and CDR2 SVGIG (reference sequence).

This clone was recorded a few times. The CDR3: CASSLGGAFSYEQYF. The DNA for the CDR3 is TGCGCCAGCAGCTTGGGAGGGGCCTTCTCCTACGAGCAGTACTTC. This chain links TRBV5-1 with TRBJ2-7; tentatively, D is TRBD1 or TRBD2 (5 bases each). Germline CDR1 reads SGHRS; CDR2 reads YFSETQ. This CDR3 comprises 15 residues. With 0 bases removed from V and 0 bases from J, the gap between germline ends came to 10 bases.